This entry describes one T cell receptor beta chain. The data stem from a study of blood T cells in healthy people across ages. A second PCR, run for about 6 to 12 cycles, used a sample-barcoded 5' primer plus a J-beta primer mix. TCRdb recomputed calls from the 5' RACE reads with MiXCR, one row per CDR3 protein. The profile shows 780,000 or so distinct CDR3 sequences, around a quarter of them singletons. In addition, the sample was reused for a study of T cells of mothers and their children.

This TCR came from a boy between 10 and 17 years old in good health. Sequences were obtained from blood.

The CDR3 is CATSKQGADWSTEAFF. The CDR3 region has the DNA TGTGCCACCAGCAAGCAGGGGGCGGATTGGAGCACTGAAGCTTTCTTT. V usage is TRBV15 and J usage is TRBJ1-1; 8 nucleotides align to TRBD1. The CDR3 is 16 amino acids. The germline V gene has CDR1 LNHNV and CDR2 YYDKDF (reference sequence). The J segment lost 4 bases and the V segment lost 4 bases, leaving 11 bases of the junction unmatched.